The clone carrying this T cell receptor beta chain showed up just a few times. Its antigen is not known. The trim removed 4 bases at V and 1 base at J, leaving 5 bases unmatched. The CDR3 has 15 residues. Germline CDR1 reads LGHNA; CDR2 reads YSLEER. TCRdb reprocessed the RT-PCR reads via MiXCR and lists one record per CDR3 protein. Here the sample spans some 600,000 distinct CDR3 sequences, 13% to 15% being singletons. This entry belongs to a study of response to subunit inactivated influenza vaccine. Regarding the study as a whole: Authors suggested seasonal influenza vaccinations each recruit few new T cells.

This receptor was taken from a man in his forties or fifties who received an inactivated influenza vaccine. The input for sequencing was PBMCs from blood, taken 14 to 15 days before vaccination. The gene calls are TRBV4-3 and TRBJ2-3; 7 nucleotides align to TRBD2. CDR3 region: CASSREAGGTDTQYF. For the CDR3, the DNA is TGCGCCAGCAGCCGGGAGGCGGGAGGCACAGATACGCAGTATTTT.